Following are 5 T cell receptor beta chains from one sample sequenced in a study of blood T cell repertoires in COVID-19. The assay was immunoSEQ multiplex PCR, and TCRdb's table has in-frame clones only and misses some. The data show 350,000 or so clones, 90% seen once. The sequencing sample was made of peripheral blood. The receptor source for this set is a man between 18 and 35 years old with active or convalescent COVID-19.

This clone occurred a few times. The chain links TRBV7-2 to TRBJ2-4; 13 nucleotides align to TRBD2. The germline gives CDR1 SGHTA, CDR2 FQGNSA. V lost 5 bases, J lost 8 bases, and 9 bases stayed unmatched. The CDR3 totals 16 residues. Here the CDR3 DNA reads TGTGCCAGCAGCCCTTGGACTAGCGGGAGTCGGTACATTCAGTACTTC. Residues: CASSPWTSGSRYIQYF.

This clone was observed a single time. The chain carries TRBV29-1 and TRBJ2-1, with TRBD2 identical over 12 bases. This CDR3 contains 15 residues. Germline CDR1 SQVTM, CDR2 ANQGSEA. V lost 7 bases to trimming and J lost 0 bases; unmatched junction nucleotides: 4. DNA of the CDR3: TGCAGCGGGACTAGCGGGGCGAGCTCCTACAATGAGCAGTTCTTC. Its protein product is CSGTSGASSYNEQFF.

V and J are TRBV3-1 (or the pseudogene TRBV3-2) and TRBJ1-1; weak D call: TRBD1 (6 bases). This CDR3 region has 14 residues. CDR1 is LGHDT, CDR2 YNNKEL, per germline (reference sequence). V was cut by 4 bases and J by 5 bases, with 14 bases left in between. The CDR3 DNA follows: TGTGCCAGCAGCCCCGACAGGATCAGGACTGAAGCTTTCTTT. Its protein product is CASSPDRIRTEAFF.

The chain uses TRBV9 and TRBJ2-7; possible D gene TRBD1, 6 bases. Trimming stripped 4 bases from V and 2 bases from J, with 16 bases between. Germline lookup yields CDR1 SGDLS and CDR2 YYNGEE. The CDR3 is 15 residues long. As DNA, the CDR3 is TGTGCCAGCAGCCTCTCCCGGGACATTACCTACGAGCAGTACTTC. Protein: CASSLSRDITYEQYF.

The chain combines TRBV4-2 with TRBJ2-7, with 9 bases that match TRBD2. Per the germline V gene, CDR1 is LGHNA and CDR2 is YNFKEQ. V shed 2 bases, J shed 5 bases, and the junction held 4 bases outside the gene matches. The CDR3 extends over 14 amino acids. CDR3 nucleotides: TGTGCCAGCAGCCAACCGCGGGAGGGTGACGAGCAGTACTTC. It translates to CASSQPREGDEQYF.